Sequencing of this T cell receptor (beta chain) was carried out in a study of blood T cell repertoires in COVID-19. Study at large: From the United States, Italy and Spain came samples of acute and convalescent COVID-19. PBMCs, B-cell-depleted T cells, or T cells provided the cDNA or gDNA that made up the material.

Trimming cost V 0 bases and J 0 bases, with 6 bases left between them. The germline gives CDR1 KGHSH, CDR2 LQKENI. The CDR3 runs to 15 residues. In the original processing: Amplifying reference gene primers gave estimates of nucleated cell counts. Sequencing was performed with immunoSEQ multiplex PCR; in TCRdb, only in-frame clones are kept and a portion is missing. The V and J calls and clone size come from that table; D and trimming were worked out from the DNA. The table shows more than 65,000 clones, with 85% occurring only once. V is TRBV18 and J is TRBJ2-4; D perhaps matches TRBD2 (5 bases). Sequenced material: peripheral blood. This receptor was taken from a man at least 80 years old with acute or convalescent COVID-19. The CDR3, as DNA: TGTGCCAGCTCACCACCAGCGGAAGCCAAAAACATTCAGTACTTC. Amino acid sequence: CASSPPAEAKNIQYF.